A selection of T cell receptor beta chains follows, all from one sample in a study of cytomegalovirus exposure and HLA in healthy donors. Data came from immunoSEQ multiplex PCR; TCRdb stores just in-frame clones and leaves some out. The table has 40,000 to 55,000 clones, less than 85% seen once. The sample comprised PBMCs. Receptors originate from a man aged 30 to 39 in good health and CMV-seropositive. Both conserved end residues are part of each CDR3. D genes are given only for firm matches. Some rows mark clone size as missing; the rest say once, few, many or name a class of expanded clone.

TRBV7-3 . . CASSSQGDTQYF
TRBV5-1 . TRBD1 CASSLGTGGSNSPLHF
TRBV10-3 . . CAISRSGVEVGYTF
TRBV6-5 . TRBD1 CASRRQGSWATEAFF
TRBV6-5 . TRBD2 CASKISGAQETQYF
TRBV6-5 once TRBD1 CASRYGQGPYEQYF
TRBV19 few TRBD1 CASSMDRESNQPQHF
TRBV6-1 few TRBD1 CASQGGNQPQHF
TRBV7-9 . TRBD1 CASSSSPGTGSYGYTF
TRBV5-1 . TRBD1 CASSLAPGGATEAFF
TRBV30 . . CAWSGADTQYF
TRBV19 . TRBD1 CASKKTRLVGTGGPEADTEAFF
TRBV15 . TRBD2 CATSRDAGTSYNEQFF
TRBV2 . . CASSAHDRGGTQYF
TRBV18 . . CASSPRQLNTEAFF
TRBV2 . . CASSEGSSYEQYF
TRBV5-4 . TRBD1 CASSVNRGGFYEQYF
TRBV19 . TRBD1 CASSQKKTGGPNEQFF
TRBV7-9 . . CASSLLQYTEAFF
TRBV7-9 . . CASSPPRMITGRSGYTF
TRBV9 . TRBD1 CASSARDRESGEQFF
TRBV6-5 once . CASSLNPWGPYEQYF
TRBV19 . TRBD2 CASSIAGGREQFF
TRBV19 . TRBD2 CASSTPGTSGGTSTDTQYF
TRBV7-3 . . CASSPSVDNEQFF
TRBV6-1 . . CASSPTGLNQPQHF
TRBV5-1 . . CASSLEGSTDTQYF
TRBV6-5 . . CASSRAARGTNEQFF
TRBV11-2 . . CASSLGDSGLPERNTQYF
TRBV6-6 . . CASSLRGGWDSPLHF
TRBV11-2 . . CASSFIPLRQTRGTEAFF
TRBV5-1 . TRBD1 CASVQGVLGRNTEAFF
TRBV29-1 . TRBD1 CSVEDPRTGPAYEQYF
TRBV6-1 . TRBD1 CASSPRTGGADTQYF
TRBV4-1 . . CASSQVLQIIMNTEAFF
TRBV13 . . CASSFPCTF
TRBV7-3 . TRBD2 CASSSPKPGGTGELFF
TRBV6-6 few TRBD2 CASSSPGLATPDTQYF
TRBV6-4 few TRBD2 CASSDYSGVGHNEQFF
TRBV11-2 . TRBD2 CASSQGASGGQETQYF